This TCR beta chain emerged from a study of CD8+ T cells in alopecia areata. The CDR3 covers 14 residues. CDR1 and CDR2 (germline): SGHRS, YFSETQ. Trimming left V 4 bases short and J 2 bases short, with 13 bases between. This clone was detected only a few times. Extracted RNA was reverse transcribed into cDNA, the sequencing template. Profiling relied on immunoSEQ multiplex PCR, and the TCRdb table lists in-frame clones only, not all of them. Of 200,000 or so clones detected, approximately 61% appear once; the ten largest clones hold over 0.4%. Source: CD4+ T cells sorted from blood, taken at week 0. The clonotype was recovered from a human donor with alopecia areata. The chain recombines TRBV5-1 with TRBJ2-7; D might be TRBD1 (6 bases). The CDR3 bases are TGCGCCAGCAGCCCCGAAGGACAGACCTACGAGCAGTACTTC. Protein: CASSPEGQTYEQYF.